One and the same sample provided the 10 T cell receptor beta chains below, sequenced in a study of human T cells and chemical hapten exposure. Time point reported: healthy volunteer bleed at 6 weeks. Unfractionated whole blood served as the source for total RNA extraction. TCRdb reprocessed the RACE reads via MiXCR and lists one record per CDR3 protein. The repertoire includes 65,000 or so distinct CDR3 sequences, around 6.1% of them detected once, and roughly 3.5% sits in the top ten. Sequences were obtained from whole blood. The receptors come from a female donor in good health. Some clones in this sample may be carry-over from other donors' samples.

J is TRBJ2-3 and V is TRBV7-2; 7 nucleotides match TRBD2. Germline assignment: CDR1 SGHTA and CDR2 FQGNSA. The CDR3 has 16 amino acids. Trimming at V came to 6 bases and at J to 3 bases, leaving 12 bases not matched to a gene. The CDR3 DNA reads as TGTGCCAGCAGGAGGACTAGATTTCTGGGGACAGATACGCAGTATTTT. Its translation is CASRRTRFLGTDTQYF.

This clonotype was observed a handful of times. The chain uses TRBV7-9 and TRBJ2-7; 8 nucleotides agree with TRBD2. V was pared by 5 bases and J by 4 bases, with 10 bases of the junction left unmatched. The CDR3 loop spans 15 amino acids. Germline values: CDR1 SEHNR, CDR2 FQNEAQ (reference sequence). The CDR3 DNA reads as TGTGCCAGCAGCCTCCCGGATAGCGGGGTGTACGAGCAGTACTTC. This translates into CASSLPDSGVYEQYF. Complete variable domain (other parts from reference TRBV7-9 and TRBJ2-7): DTGVSQNPRHKITKRGQNVTFRCDPISEHNRLYWYRQTLGQGPEFLTYFQNEAQLEKSRLLSDRFSAERPKGSFSTLEIQRTEQGDSAMYLCASSLPDSGVYEQYFGPGTRLTVT.

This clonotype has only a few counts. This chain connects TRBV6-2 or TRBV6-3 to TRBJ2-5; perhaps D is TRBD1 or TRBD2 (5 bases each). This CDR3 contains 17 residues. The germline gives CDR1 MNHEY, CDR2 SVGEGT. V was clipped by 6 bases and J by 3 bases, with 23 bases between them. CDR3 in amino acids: CASRIQGHTAGEETQYF. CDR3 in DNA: TGTGCCAGCAGAATTCAGGGCCACACAGCCGGGGAAGAGACCCAGTACTTC.

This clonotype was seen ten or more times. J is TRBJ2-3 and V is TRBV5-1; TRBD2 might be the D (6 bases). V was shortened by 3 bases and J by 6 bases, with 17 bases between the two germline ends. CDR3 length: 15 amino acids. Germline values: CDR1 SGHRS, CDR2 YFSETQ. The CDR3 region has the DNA TGCGCCAGCAGCTGGGGGGTCGGTGAGGCTGATACGCAGTATTTT. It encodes CASSWGVGEADTQYF.

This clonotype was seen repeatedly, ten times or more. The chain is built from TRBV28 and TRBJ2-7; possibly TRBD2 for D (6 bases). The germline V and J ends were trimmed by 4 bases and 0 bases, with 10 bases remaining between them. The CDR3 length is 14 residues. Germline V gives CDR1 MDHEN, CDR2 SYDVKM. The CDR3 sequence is CASSSGRNSYEQYF. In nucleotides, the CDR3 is TGTGCCAGCAGTTCGGGGAGGAACTCCTACGAGCAGTACTTC.

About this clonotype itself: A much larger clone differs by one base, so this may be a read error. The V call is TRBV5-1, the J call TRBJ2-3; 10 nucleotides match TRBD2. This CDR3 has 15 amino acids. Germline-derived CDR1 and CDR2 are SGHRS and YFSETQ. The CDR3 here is CASSPEREGLDMQYF. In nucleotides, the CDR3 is TGCGCCAGCAGTCCTGAGCGGGAGGGGTTGGATATGCAGTATTTT.

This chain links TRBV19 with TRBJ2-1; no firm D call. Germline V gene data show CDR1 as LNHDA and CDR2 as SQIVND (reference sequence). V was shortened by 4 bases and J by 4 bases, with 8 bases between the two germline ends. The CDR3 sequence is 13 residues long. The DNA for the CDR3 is TGTGCCAGTAGTAATACCGTATACAATGAGCAGTTCTTC. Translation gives CASSNTVYNEQFF.

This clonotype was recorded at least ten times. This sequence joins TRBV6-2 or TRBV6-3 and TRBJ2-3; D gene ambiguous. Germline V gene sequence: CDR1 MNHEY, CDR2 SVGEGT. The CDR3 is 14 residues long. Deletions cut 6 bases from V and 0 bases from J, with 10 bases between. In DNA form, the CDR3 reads TGTGCCAGCAGGGATACCGTAAGCACAGATACGCAGTATTTT. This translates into CASRDTVSTDTQYF.

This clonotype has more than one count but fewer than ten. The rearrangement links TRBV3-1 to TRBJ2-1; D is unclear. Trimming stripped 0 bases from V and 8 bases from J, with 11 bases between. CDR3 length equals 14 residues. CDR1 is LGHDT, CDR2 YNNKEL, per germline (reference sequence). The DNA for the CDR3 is TGTGCCAGCAGCCAAGACGTCCTCATCGATGAGCAGTTCTTC. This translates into CASSQDVLIDEQFF.

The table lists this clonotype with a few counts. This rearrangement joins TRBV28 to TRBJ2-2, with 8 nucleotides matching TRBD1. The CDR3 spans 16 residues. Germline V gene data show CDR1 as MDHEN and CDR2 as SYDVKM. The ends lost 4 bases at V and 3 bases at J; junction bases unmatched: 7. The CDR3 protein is CASSSRGQGYTGELFF. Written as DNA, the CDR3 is TGTGCCAGCAGTTCCAGGGGGCAGGGGTACACCGGGGAGCTGTTTTTT.